The 16 T cell receptor beta chains below were found in one sample sequenced in a study of human T cells and chemical hapten exposure. TCRdb itself ran the RACE reads through MiXCR, one entry per CDR3 protein. In the table there are roughly 120,000 distinct CDR3 sequences, 9% to 9.5% of which are singletons. Time point in this sample: patch test 2, 6 weeks after DPC sensitization. The treatment is: therapeutic diphenylcyclopropenone sensitization with weekly scalp DPC. The sequencing used whole blood, collected in connection with sensitization to the hapten diphenylcyclopropenone (DPC). The receptors come from a woman aged 40 to 50 with alopecia areata. Some clones in this sample may be carry-over from other donors' samples.

This chain joins TRBV9 and TRBJ1-6; a weak D match, TRBD1 (5 bases). Germline V gives CDR1 SGDLS, CDR2 YYNGEE. Trimming removed 7 bases at V and 6 bases at J, with 14 bases between. CDR3 size: 14 residues. This CDR3 is CASGRPQANSPLHF. CDR3 bases: TGTGCCAGCGGCCGCCCACAGGCTAATTCACCCCTCCACTTT.

This clonotype was detected a few times. The rearrangement joins TRBV18 to TRBJ2-1, with 15 bases aligning to TRBD2. The germline gives CDR1 KGHSH, CDR2 LQKENI. CDR3 length: 16 residues. V was clipped by 6 bases and J by 7 bases; unmatched bases: 7. This CDR3 reads CASSRAGLAGGNEQFF. The CDR3 nucleotides are TGTGCCAGCTCGCGCGCGGGACTAGCGGGGGGAAATGAGCAGTTCTTC.

The chain combines TRBV7-2 with TRBJ1-5; unclear D gene. V was clipped by 1 base and J by 1 base, with 14 bases between them. CDR3 size: 17 residues. Germline-derived CDR1 and CDR2 are SGHTA and FQGNSA. The CDR3 DNA sequence: TGTGCCAGCAGCTTAGGGTACGGGGTAAGAAGCAATCAGCCCCAGCATTTT. Its translation is CASSLGYGVRSNQPQHF.

The chain employs TRBV7-2 and TRBJ1-1, with TRBD1 matching 9 bases. The germline gives CDR1 SGHTA, CDR2 FQGNSA. With V trimmed by 6 bases and J by 1 base, 6 bases remained unmatched. The CDR3 contains 15 residues. CDR3 loop: CASRPRTGENTEAFF. CDR3 sequence (DNA): TGTGCCAGCAGACCAAGGACAGGGGAGAACACTGAAGCTTTCTTT.

The chain recombines TRBV20-1 with TRBJ1-1, with D possibly TRBD1 on 5 matching bases. V lost 2 bases and J lost 4, with 8 bases in between. The germline V gene encodes CDR1 DFQATT and CDR2 SNEGSKA (reference sequence). The CDR3 consists of 12 residues. CDR3 DNA: TGCAGTGCTAGACTGGGGGGCACTGAAGCTTTCTTT. Protein sequence: CSARLGGTEAFF.

This clonotype was seen at least ten times. V and J are TRBV7-9 and TRBJ2-7, with D perhaps matching TRBD2 (6 bases). This CDR3 region has 13 residues. CDR1 is SEHNR and CDR2 is FQNEAQ in the germline V gene (reference sequence). Trimming stripped 5 bases from V and 0 bases from J, with 8 bases between. The DNA for the CDR3 is TGTGCCAGCAGCGGGGGGAGCTCCTACGAGCAGTACTTC. This translates into CASSGGSSYEQYF. Supplemented by reference TRBV7-9 and TRBJ2-7, the full variable domain reads DTGVSQNPRHKITKRGQNVTFRCDPISEHNRLYWYRQTLGQGPEFLTYFQNEAQLEKSRLLSDRFSAERPKGSFSTLEIQRTEQGDSAMYLCASSGGSSYEQYFGPGTRLTVT.

The rearrangement uses TRBV28 and TRBJ1-5; tentative D call: TRBD1 (5 bases). The germline gives CDR1 MDHEN, CDR2 SYDVKM. Trimming shortened V by 10 bases and J by 1 base, and 17 bases separated the two germline ends. The CDR3 loop spans 15 amino acids. CDR3 nucleotides: TGTGCCATTCAGCCAAGCTGGGGCAGCAATCAGCCCCAGCATTTT. Translating gives CAIQPSWGSNQPQHF.

In this sample, this clonotype turned up many times. The chain links TRBV5-1 to TRBJ2-5; 14 bases match TRBD2. The length of the CDR3 is 14 residues. Germline assignment: CDR1 SGHRS and CDR2 YFSETQ. The V gene end was trimmed by 6 bases and the J gene end by 3 bases; junction bases not matched to a gene: 1. CDR3 nucleotide sequence: TGCGCCAGCATGGGACTAGCGGGAGAAGAGACCCAGTACTTC. It specifies CASMGLAGEETQYF. The full variable domain, its missing parts supplied by reference TRBV5-1 and TRBJ2-5, is KAGVTQTPRYLIKTRGQQVTLSCSPISGHRSVSWYQQTPGQGLQFLFEYFSETQRNKGNFPGRFSGRQFSNSRSEMNVSTLELGDSALYLCASMGLAGEETQYFGPGTRLLVL.

The rearrangement uses TRBV5-1 and TRBJ2-5; TRBD2 matches at 7 bases. This CDR3 comprises 15 residues. CDR1 and CDR2 from the germline V gene are SGHRS and YFSETQ. J lost 2 bases, V lost 3 bases, and 7 bases had no gene match. As DNA, the CDR3 is TGCGCCAGCAGCTCTGGCGGGAGCGGGCAAGAGACCCAGTACTTC. Protein product: CASSSGGSGQETQYF.

CDR3 region: CASSWAGNQPQHF. The CDR3 DNA reads as TGTGCCAGCAGTTGGGCGGGGAATCAGCCCCAGCATTTT. The V call is TRBV6-2 or TRBV6-3, the J call TRBJ1-5; D gene ambiguous. Trimming shortened V by 4 bases and J by 4 bases, and 8 bases separated the two germline ends. There are 13 residues in the CDR3. Germline V gene sequence: CDR1 MNHEY, CDR2 SVGEGT.

This clonotype was observed at least ten times. This chain links TRBV7-9 with TRBJ2-3; possibly TRBD1 for D (5 bases). CDR1 is SEHNR and CDR2 is FQNEAQ in the germline V gene (reference sequence). The CDR3 contains 15 residues. V was clipped by 3 bases and J by 6 bases, with 16 bases between them. Written as DNA, the CDR3 is TGTGCCAGCAGCTTCGACAGCTCCTCCGGGGATACGCAGTATTTT. Translating it yields CASSFDSSSGDTQYF.

This clonotype was seen repeatedly, ten times or more. The rearrangement links TRBV10-3 to TRBJ2-3; D uncertain. CDR3 size: 15 residues. CDR1 is ENHRY, CDR2 SYGVKD, per germline. With 0 bases removed from V and 3 bases from J, the gap between germline ends came to 10 bases. The CDR3 loop is CAISESSDVTDTQYF. In nucleotides, the CDR3 is TGTGCCATCAGTGAGTCGAGTGATGTGACAGATACGCAGTATTTT.

The chain employs TRBV12-3 or TRBV12-4 and TRBJ1-2, with a weak D call TRBD1 (6 bases). Trimming removed 5 bases at V and 4 bases at J, with 17 bases between. This CDR3 spans 15 amino acids. Here the CDR3 reads CASSQDSGAIYGYTF. In DNA, the CDR3 is TGTGCCAGCAGTCAGGACAGCGGGGCAATCTATGGCTACACCTTC.

J is TRBJ2-7 and V is TRBV10-3; D remains ambiguous. This CDR3 contains 12 residues. Germline CDR1 reads ENHRY; CDR2 reads SYGVKD. The V end lost 6 bases, the J end lost 4 bases, and 10 bases lay between the germline ends. In DNA form, the CDR3 reads TGTGCCATCAGGGACGGATATTACGAGCAGTACTTC. Translated: CAIRDGYYEQYF.

The chain has TRBV28 and TRBJ2-5, with D unclear. The CDR3 covers 15 residues. V lost 4 bases to trimming and J lost 4 bases, with 16 bases between them. Per the germline V gene, CDR1 is MDHEN and CDR2 is SYDVKM. For the CDR3, the DNA is TGTGCCAGCAGTTCATGGGAAGGCGACTTAGAGACCCAGTACTTC. Its translation: CASSSWEGDLETQYF.

The V call is TRBV6-2 or TRBV6-3, the J call TRBJ2-1; 10 positions agree with TRBD2. The CDR3 has 18 residues. V gave up 4 bases and J gave up 2 bases; unmatched junction bases: 11. Germline V gene lookup returns CDR1 MNHEY and CDR2 SVGEGT. Here the CDR3 DNA reads TGTGCCAGCAGTTCCTGGTACGTAACTAGCGGGGCCTACAATGAGCAGTTCTTC. Protein product: CASSSWYVTSGAYNEQFF.